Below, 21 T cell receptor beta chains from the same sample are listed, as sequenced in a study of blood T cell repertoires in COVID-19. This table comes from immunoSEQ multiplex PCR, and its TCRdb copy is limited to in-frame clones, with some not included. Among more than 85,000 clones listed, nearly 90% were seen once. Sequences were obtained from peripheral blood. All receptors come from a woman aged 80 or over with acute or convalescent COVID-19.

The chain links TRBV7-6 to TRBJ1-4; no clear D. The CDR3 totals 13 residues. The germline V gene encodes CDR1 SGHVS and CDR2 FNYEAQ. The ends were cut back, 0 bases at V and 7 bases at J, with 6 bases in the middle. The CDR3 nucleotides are TGTGCCAGCAGCTTAGCCGGTGGTGAAAAACTGTTTTTT. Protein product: CASSLAGGEKLFF.

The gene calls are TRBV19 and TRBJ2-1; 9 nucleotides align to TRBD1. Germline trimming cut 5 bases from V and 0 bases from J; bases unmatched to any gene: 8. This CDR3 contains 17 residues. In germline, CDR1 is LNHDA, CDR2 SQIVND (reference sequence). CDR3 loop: CASSSTGTGSSYNEQFF. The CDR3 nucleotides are TGTGCCAGTAGTTCAACCGGGACAGGGAGCTCCTACAATGAGCAGTTCTTC.

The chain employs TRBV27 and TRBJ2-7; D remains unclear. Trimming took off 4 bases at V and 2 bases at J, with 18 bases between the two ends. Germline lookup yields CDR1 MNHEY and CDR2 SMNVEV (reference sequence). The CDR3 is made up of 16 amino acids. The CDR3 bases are TGTGCCAGCAGTTACTCACCGACTGGGTTTCCCTACGAGCAGTACTTC. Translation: CASSYSPTGFPYEQYF.

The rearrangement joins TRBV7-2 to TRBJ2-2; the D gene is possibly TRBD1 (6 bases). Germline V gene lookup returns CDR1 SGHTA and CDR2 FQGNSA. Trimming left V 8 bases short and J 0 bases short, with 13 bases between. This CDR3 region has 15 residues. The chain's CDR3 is CASGIGGPNTGELFF. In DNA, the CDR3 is TGTGCCAGCGGGATAGGGGGTCCGAACACCGGGGAGCTGTTTTTT.

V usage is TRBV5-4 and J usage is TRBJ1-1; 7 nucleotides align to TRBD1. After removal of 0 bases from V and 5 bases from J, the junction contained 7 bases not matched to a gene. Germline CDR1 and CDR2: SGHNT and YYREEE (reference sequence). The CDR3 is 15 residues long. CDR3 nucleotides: TGTGCCAGCAGCTTGGACAGGGGAACCGTGACTGAAGCTTTCTTT. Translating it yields CASSLDRGTVTEAFF.

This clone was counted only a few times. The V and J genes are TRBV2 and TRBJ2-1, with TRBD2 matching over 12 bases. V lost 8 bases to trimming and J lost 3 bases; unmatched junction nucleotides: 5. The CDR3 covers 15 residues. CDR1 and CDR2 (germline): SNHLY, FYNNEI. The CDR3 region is CASARLAGDYNEQFF. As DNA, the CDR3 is TGTGCCAGCGCCCGACTAGCGGGAGACTACAATGAGCAGTTCTTC.

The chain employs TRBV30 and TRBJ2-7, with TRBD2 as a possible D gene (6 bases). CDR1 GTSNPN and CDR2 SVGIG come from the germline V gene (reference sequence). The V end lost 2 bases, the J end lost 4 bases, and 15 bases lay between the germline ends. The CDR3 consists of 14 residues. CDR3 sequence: CAWSRIADNYEQYF. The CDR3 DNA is TGTGCCTGGAGTAGGATAGCGGATAATTACGAGCAGTACTTC.

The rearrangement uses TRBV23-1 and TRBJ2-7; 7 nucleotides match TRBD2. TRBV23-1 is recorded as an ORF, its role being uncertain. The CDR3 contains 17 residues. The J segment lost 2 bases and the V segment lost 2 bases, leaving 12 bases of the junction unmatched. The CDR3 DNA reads TGCGCCAGCAGTCAAGGGGTAATTAGCGGGTTCCCCTACGAGCAGTACTTC. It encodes CASSQGVISGFPYEQYF.

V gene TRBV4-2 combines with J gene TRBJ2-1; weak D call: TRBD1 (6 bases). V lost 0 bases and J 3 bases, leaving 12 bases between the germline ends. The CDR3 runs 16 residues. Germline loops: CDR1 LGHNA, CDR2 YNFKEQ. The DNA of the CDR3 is TGTGCCAGCAGCCAAGATCCAGGGGCCCTCTACAATGAGCAGTTCTTC. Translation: CASSQDPGALYNEQFF.

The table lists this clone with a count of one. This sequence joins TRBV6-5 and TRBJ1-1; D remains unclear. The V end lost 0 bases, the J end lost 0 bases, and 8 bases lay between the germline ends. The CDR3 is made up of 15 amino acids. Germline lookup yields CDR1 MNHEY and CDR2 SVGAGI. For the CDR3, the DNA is TGTGCCAGCAGTTACTCCCTCGCAGTGAACACTGAAGCTTTCTTT. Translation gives CASSYSLAVNTEAFF.

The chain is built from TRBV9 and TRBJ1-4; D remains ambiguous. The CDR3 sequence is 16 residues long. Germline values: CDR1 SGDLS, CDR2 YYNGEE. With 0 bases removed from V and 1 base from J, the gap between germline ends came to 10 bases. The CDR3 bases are TGTGCCAGCAGCGTAGGGGAGGTGAGAACTAATGAAAAACTGTTTTTT. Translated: CASSVGEVRTNEKLFF.

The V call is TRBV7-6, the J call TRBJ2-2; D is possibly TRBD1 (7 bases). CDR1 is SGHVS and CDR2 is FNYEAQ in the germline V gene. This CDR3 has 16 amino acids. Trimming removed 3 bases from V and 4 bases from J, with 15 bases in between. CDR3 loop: CASSFFRQGGTGELFF. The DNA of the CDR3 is TGTGCCAGCAGCTTTTTCCGCCAGGGGGGCACCGGGGAGCTGTTTTTT.

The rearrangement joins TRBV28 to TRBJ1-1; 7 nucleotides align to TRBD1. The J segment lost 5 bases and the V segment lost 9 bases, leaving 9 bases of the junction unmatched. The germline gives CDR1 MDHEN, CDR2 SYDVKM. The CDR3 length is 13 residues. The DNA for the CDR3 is TGTGCCAGTTTTCAGACAGGGAGGACTGAAGCTTTCTTT. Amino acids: CASFQTGRTEAFF. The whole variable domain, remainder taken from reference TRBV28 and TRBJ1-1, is DVKVTQSSRYLVKRTGEKVFLECVQDMDHENMFWYRQDPGLGLRLIYFSYDVKMKEKGDIPEGYSVSREKKERFSLILESASTNQTSMYLCASFQTGRTEAFFGQGTRLTVV.

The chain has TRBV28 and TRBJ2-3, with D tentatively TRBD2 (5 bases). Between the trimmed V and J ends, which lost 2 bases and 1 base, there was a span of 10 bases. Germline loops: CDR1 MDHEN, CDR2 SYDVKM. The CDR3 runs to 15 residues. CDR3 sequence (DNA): TGTGCCAGCAGTTTAATAGCGATCGGCACAGATACGCAGTATTTT. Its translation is CASSLIAIGTDTQYF.

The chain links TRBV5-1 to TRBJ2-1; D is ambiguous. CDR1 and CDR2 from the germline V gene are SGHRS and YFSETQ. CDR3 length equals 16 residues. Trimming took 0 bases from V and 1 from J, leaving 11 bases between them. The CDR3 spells CASSLGPTESYNEQFF. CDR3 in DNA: TGCGCCAGCAGCTTGGGCCCGACTGAATCCTACAATGAGCAGTTCTTC.

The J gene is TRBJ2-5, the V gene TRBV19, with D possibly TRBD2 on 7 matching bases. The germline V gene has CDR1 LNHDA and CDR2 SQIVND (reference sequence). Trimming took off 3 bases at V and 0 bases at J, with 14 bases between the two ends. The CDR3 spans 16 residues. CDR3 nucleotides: TGTGCCAGTAGTATTCGGGGGGCGATGTACCAAGAGACCCAGTACTTC. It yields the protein CASSIRGAMYQETQYF.

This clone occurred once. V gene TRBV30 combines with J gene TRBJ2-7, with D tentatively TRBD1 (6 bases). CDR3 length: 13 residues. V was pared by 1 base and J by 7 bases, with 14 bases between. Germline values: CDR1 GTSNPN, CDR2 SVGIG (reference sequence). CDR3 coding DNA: TGTGCCTGGAGTGCTGACAGGATCGGGGAGCAGTACTTC. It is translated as CAWSADRIGEQYF.

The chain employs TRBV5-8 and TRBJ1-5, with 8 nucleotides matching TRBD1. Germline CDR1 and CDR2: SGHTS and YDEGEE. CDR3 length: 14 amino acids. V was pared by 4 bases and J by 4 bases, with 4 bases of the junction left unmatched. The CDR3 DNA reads TGTGCCAGCAGCCTACAGGGGGGTAATCAGCCCCAGCATTTT. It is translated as CASSLQGGNQPQHF. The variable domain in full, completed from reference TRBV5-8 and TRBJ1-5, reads EAGVTQSPTHLIKTRGQQATLRCSPISGHTSVYWYQQALGLGLQFLLWYDEGEERNRGNFPPRFSGRQFPNYSSELNVNALELEDSALYLCASSLQGGNQPQHFGDGTRLSIL.

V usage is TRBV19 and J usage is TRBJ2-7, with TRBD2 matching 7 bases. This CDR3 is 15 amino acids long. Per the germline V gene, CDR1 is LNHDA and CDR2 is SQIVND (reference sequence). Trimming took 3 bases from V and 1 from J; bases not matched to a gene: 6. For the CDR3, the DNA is TGTGCCAGTAGTATCAGAGCGGGACTTTCCTACGAGCAGTACTTC. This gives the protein CASSIRAGLSYEQYF.

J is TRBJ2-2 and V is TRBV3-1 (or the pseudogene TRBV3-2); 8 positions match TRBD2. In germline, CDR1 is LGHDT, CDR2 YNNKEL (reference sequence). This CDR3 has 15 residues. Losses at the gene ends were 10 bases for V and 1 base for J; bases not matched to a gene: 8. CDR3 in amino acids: CAIPKLAENTGELFF. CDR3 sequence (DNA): TGTGCCATACCGAAACTAGCGGAGAACACCGGGGAGCTGTTTTTT.

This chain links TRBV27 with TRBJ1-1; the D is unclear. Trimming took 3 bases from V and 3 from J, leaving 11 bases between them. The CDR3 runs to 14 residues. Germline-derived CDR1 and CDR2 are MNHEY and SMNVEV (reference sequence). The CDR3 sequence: CASSLRGVYTEAFF. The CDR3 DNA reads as TGTGCCAGCAGTTTGCGAGGAGTGTACACTGAAGCTTTCTTT.